This T cell receptor (beta chain) was sequenced for a study of OX40 agonist ivuxolimab in advanced cancers. Study information: About 42% of patients had received prior checkpoint inhibitor therapy. Study outcomes and limitations: Compared with others, partial responders at 0.1-3.0 mg/kg displayed clonal expansion among the lowest.

Only in-frame clones appear in the TCRdb table, and some are missing; sequencing was by immunoSEQ multiplex PCR. The sample has fewer than 85,000 clones, 80% to 90% seen once. Systemic immunosuppression or a history of autoimmune disease excluded patients. Details on this clone: Its antigen is undetermined.

The CDR3 extends over 13 amino acids. V was cut by 8 bases and J by 0 bases, with 9 bases left in between. Germline V CDR1 and CDR2: MDHEN, SYDVKM. Sequences were derived from CD4+ or CD8+ T cells sorted from blood, sampled in a trial of the OX40 agonist ivuxolimab. This sequence joins TRBV28 and TRBJ2-3; D is undetermined. The clonotype originates from an adult with an advanced solid tumor such as melanoma, head and neck, liver or kidney cancer. DNA for the CDR3: TGTGCCAGCGGCTACCCGAGCACAGATACGCAGTATTTT. Translating gives CASGYPSTDTQYF.